The present T cell receptor (beta chain) was sequenced within a study of cytomegalovirus exposure and HLA in healthy donors. General study results and limits: The sole available immune exposure information was CMV serostatus. Clonal expansion was found to be greater in HLA-associated TCR beta chains than in equally common others in a later analysis.

Germline-derived CDR1 and CDR2 are LGHNT and FRNRAP. Trimming left V 5 bases short and J 6 bases short, with 17 bases between. The CDR3 consists of 15 residues. With 60 Vbeta and 13 Jbeta primers, the PCR was carried out. Data came from immunoSEQ multiplex PCR; TCRdb stores just in-frame clones and leaves some out. The table includes approximately 100,000 clones, about two thirds detected once. As concerns this clone: The antigen is unknown.

The chain couples TRBV12-5 to TRBJ2-1; D is undetermined. Specimen: PBMCs. This TCR was sampled from a boy aged 5-17 years in good health and CMV-seronegative. CDR3: CASGLPDLVPNEQFF. CDR3 in DNA: TGTGCTAGTGGTCTACCCGATCTAGTCCCCAATGAGCAGTTCTTC.